Listed here are 7 T cell receptor beta chains from one sample, sequenced in a study of shared clonotypes between healthy human individuals (dated by TCRdb to between 2020 and 2021). Library creation used the immunoSEQ multiplex PCR assay. TCRdb provides this immuneACCESS table in a form limited to in-frame rearrangements. Some clones are lacking; in checked studies, under half of them reflect an unresolved V gene, and why the rest are absent is not known. The sample table lists about 600,000 clones, just under 97% of them with a count of one. The ten largest make up 0.1% to 0.11% of the sample. For the CD8 naive samples, CD45RO-negative cells were positively selected for CCR7, yielding a CD45RA+CCR7+ population from which TemRA cells were excluded. Sequencing was carried out using naive CD8+ T cells sorted from blood. This sample's cell subset or site label indicates: CD45RA+CCR7+. The origin of the receptors is a woman aged 25 to 45 in good health.

This clone came up once. V and J are TRBV9 and TRBJ2-1, with TRBD2 matching 8 bases. CDR1 is SGDLS and CDR2 is YYNGEE in the germline V gene. V lost 3 bases, J lost 5 bases, and 7 bases stayed unmatched. The CDR3 is 15 amino acids. The CDR3 here is CASSESGGPNNEQFF. CDR3 in DNA: TGTGCCAGCAGCGAAAGCGGGGGCCCCAACAATGAGCAGTTCTTC. The full variable domain, its missing parts supplied by reference TRBV9 and TRBJ2-1, is DSGVTQTPKHLITATGQRVTLRCSPRSGDLSVYWYQQSLDQGLQFLIQYYNGEERAKGNILERFSAQQFPDLHSELNLSSLELGDSALYFCASSESGGPNNEQFFGPGTRLTVL.

The V and J genes are TRBV7-2 and TRBJ2-6, with D uncertain. The CDR3 loop spans 19 amino acids. Germline-derived CDR1 and CDR2 are SGHTA and FQGNSA. The germline V and J ends were trimmed by 4 bases and 1 base, with 20 bases remaining between them. This CDR3 is CASSSGIASVYSGANVLTF. CDR3 bases: TGTGCCAGCAGCTCCGGCATTGCGTCGGTCTATTCTGGGGCCAACGTCCTGACTTTC.

J is TRBJ2-7 and V is TRBV25-1; D gene ambiguous. The CDR3 sequence is 13 residues long. V dropped 0 bases and J dropped 7 bases, with 10 bases sitting between them. The germline CDR1 and CDR2 sequences are MGHDK and SYGVNS. CDR3 amino acids: CASSEYNLGEQYF. DNA of the CDR3: TGTGCCAGCAGTGAATATAATTTGGGGGAGCAGTACTTC.

In this sample, this clone turned up a few times. The genes are TRBV9 and TRBJ2-2; no clear D. Germline V lookup: CDR1 SGDLS, CDR2 YYNGEE. The CDR3 has 13 amino acids. The V and J ends lost 3 bases and 6 bases respectively, with 9 bases between them. CDR3 protein: CASSDRFPGELFF. The CDR3 DNA is TGTGCCAGCAGCGATAGGTTTCCCGGGGAGCTGTTTTTT.

The chain carries TRBV28 and TRBJ2-2; TRBD2 is a possible D gene (6 bases). Trimming left V 3 bases short and J 8 bases short, with 13 bases between. The V gene's germline CDR1 is MDHEN and CDR2 SYDVKM. CDR3 length: 14 residues. In DNA form, the CDR3 reads TGTGCCAGCAGTTTGGGGGATGCGGGAGGGGAGCTGTTTTTT. Translation gives CASSLGDAGGELFF.

This sequence joins TRBV30 and TRBJ2-1; D tentatively fits TRBD1 or TRBD2 (5 bases each). The CDR3 extends over 15 amino acids. Between the trimmed V and J ends, which lost 4 bases and 0 bases, there was a span of 13 bases. Germline V lookup: CDR1 GTSNPN, CDR2 SVGIG (reference sequence). The DNA of the CDR3 is TGTGCCTGGAACCCCGGGGCGAGCTCCTACAATGAGCAGTTCTTC. This gives the protein CAWNPGASSYNEQFF.

The genes are TRBV21-1 and TRBJ1-1; the DNA was not compared with TRBD1, the D call given in the table. TRBV21-1 is a documented pseudogene. The CDR3 length is 14 residues. CDR3 nucleotides: TGTGCCAGCAGCAGACAGACAGGACTCACTGAAGCTTTCTTT. Translating gives CASSRQTGLTEAFF.